Sequencing of this TCR beta chain was carried out in a study of cytomegalovirus exposure and HLA in healthy donors. This PCR relied on a set of 60 Vbeta primers and 13 Jbeta primers. Here immunoSEQ multiplex PCR was the method, and the copy in TCRdb shows in-frame clones only, minus some. The sample shows 180,000 or so clones, 80% of them seen only once. The study, taken as a whole, reports: Highly shared variants forming one cluster were likely a sequencing artifact. Excluded: some indistinguishable V segments such as TRBV6-2 and TRBV6-3.

Remarks on this clone: The antigen remains unidentified.

This CDR3 is built from 14 residues. Per germline, CDR1 SGHRS and CDR2 YFSETQ. With 1 base clipped from V and 2 bases from J, the junction kept 0 bases outside the gene matches. The sequencing input was PBMCs. This sequence joins TRBV5-1 and TRBJ1-5, with 7 bases that match TRBD1. This clonotype originated in a woman aged 45-59 years in good health and CMV-seropositive. The CDR3 DNA reads TGCGCCAGCAGCTTGACAGGGGGCAATCAGCCCCAGCATTTT. Encoded protein: CASSLTGGNQPQHF.